This T cell receptor (beta chain) was found in a study of CD8 T cells in ankylosing spondylitis. General study results and limits: About 8 highly homologous variants made up a TCR beta motif, and this motif appeared characteristic of ankylosing spondylitis blood. Peripheral blood samples showed relatively rare disease-linked clones, and these clones were CD8+. Reports say disease-linked clones showed up significantly more in matched ankylosing spondylitis synovial fluid. Previous work reported some of these motif variants in the synovial fluid and blood of reactive arthritis.

Making use of molecular barcodes, quantitative 5'-RACE generated TCR beta libraries. TCRdb re-derived calls from the 5' RACE reads in MiXCR, one entry per CDR3 protein. The sample contains fewer than 550,000 distinct CDR3 sequences, less than 6% of which appear only once. This clonotype was seen a few times. The antigen is unknown. The CDR3 extends over 14 amino acids. CDR1 is DFQATT, CDR2 SNEGSKA, per germline (reference sequence). V gave up 3 bases and J gave up 5 bases; unmatched junction bases: 8. The source of this sequence is a male donor with ankylosing spondylitis. The sequenced sample was blood, either unsorted or a sorted T cell fraction (not recorded which). This chain uses TRBV20-1 with TRBJ2-7; 9 nucleotides line up with TRBD2. The DNA for the CDR3 is TGCAGTGCTAGTCCCCCTAGCGGGATCGACGAGCAGTACTTC. This gives the protein CSASPPSGIDEQYF.